This passage covers 30 T cell receptor beta chains from one sample sequenced in a study of cytomegalovirus exposure and HLA in healthy donors. PCR employed 60 Vbeta and 13 Jbeta primers. The method was immunoSEQ multiplex PCR; TCRdb's version includes in-frame clones alone and lacks a portion of them. The data contain some 150,000 clones, just under 80% of them singletons. Sequencing was carried out using PBMCs. All receptors come from a woman aged 45-65 years in good health and CMV-seronegative.

The rearrangement joins TRBV15 to TRBJ2-7; 9 nucleotides line up with TRBD2. Germline CDR1 is LNHNV and CDR2 is YYDKDF (reference sequence). The J segment lost 5 bases and the V segment lost 1 base, leaving 0 bases of the junction unmatched. This CDR3 comprises 13 residues. The CDR3 loop reads CATSRGTSDEQYF. DNA of the CDR3: TGTGCCACCAGCAGAGGGACTAGCGACGAGCAGTACTTC.

The chain employs TRBV9 and TRBJ2-3; D remains unclear. The V and J ends lost 2 bases and 4 bases respectively, with 11 bases between them. CDR3 length: 14 residues. Germline CDR1 SGDLS, CDR2 YYNGEE. This CDR3 is CASSVMSTSDTQYF. CDR3 nucleotide sequence: TGTGCCAGCAGCGTTATGTCTACCTCAGATACGCAGTATTTT.

V gene TRBV5-1 combines with J gene TRBJ2-3, with a possible D match to TRBD2 (6 bases). The V gene lost 4 bases and the J gene lost 0 bases, with 9 bases spanning the gap. Germline CDR1 and CDR2: SGHRS and YFSETQ. There are 14 residues in the CDR3. CDR3 residues: CASSISGSTDTQYF. The CDR3 DNA reads as TGCGCCAGCAGCATTAGCGGTAGCACAGATACGCAGTATTTT.

The V call is TRBV5-4, the J call TRBJ2-1; D is uncertain. V shed 0 bases and J shed 7 bases, with 8 bases lying between them. The CDR3 covers 13 residues. Germline V lookup: CDR1 SGHNT, CDR2 YYREEE (reference sequence). CDR3 in DNA: TGTGCCAGCAGCTTGGATCCTCAGAATGAGCAGTTCTTC. Residues: CASSLDPQNEQFF.

The V and J genes are TRBV7-2 and TRBJ1-6, with TRBD1 identical over 7 bases. V lost 6 bases, J lost 9 bases, and 11 bases stayed unmatched. Germline CDR1 is SGHTA and CDR2 is FQGNSA. This CDR3 contains 15 residues. CDR3 sequence (DNA): TGTGCCAGCAGTGAAGGGGTAGGGGGCGTTTCACCCCTCCACTTT. It yields the protein CASSEGVGGVSPLHF.

This chain uses TRBV29-1 with TRBJ2-2; 13 bases are a match to TRBD2. Germline V CDR1 and CDR2: SQVTM, ANQGSEA. This CDR3 has 15 residues. V shed 7 bases and J 5 bases; nucleotides not matched to a gene: 7. Written as DNA, the CDR3 is TGCAGCGCAAAGGGACTAGCGGGGCCGACCGGGGAGCTGTTTTTT. Translation: CSAKGLAGPTGELFF.

The V and J genes are TRBV5-6 and TRBJ2-7; 8 nucleotides match TRBD1. Germline values: CDR1 SGHDT, CDR2 YYEEEE. CDR3 length: 15 residues. Losses at the gene ends were 2 bases for V and 5 bases for J; bases not matched to a gene: 9. CDR3: CASSLAYRGTNEQYF. In nucleotides, the CDR3 is TGTGCCAGCAGCTTAGCCTACAGGGGGACAAACGAGCAGTACTTC. Using reference TRBV5-6 and TRBJ2-7 for the parts outside the CDR3, the full variable domain is DAGVTQSPTHLIKTRGQQVTLRCSPKSGHDTVSWYQQALGQGPQFIFQYYEEEERQRGNFPDRFSGHQFPNYSSELNVNALLLGDSALYLCASSLAYRGTNEQYFGPGTRLTVT.

The rearrangement links TRBV19 to TRBJ2-3; D is perhaps TRBD1 (5 bases). The CDR3 is made up of 15 amino acids. The germline V gene encodes CDR1 LNHDA and CDR2 SQIVND (reference sequence). V was clipped by 4 bases and J by 4 bases, with 15 bases between them. CDR3 sequence reads: CASSTLGVRADTQYF. For the CDR3, the DNA is TGTGCCAGTAGTACCCTAGGGGTTAGGGCAGATACGCAGTATTTT.

The chain employs TRBV7-9 and TRBJ1-4; TRBD1 agrees at 7 bases. The CDR3 runs to 13 residues. Per germline, CDR1 SEHNR and CDR2 FQNEAQ (reference sequence). Trimming removed 3 bases from V and 14 bases from J; junction bases left unmatched: 9. The CDR3 DNA is TGTGCCAGCAGCTTTCTTCCAGGGGGAGTGCTGTTTTTT. Protein product: CASSFLPGGVLFF.

The V and J genes are TRBV7-6 and TRBJ1-1; no clear D gene. The germline gives CDR1 SGHVS, CDR2 FNYEAQ. There are 12 residues in the CDR3. Trimming left V 2 bases short and J 4 bases short, with 5 bases between. CDR3 sequence reads: CASSLLSTEAFF. The CDR3 DNA reads as TGTGCCAGCAGCTTACTTTCCACTGAAGCTTTCTTT.

The chain joins TRBV7-2 to TRBJ2-2; maybe TRBD1 (6 bases). This CDR3 is built from 14 residues. Trimming pared 5 bases from V and 7 bases from J, leaving 14 bases between. Germline V lookup: CDR1 SGHTA, CDR2 FQGNSA. This chain's CDR3 is CASSERTAFGELFF. The CDR3 coding sequence is TGTGCCAGCAGCGAGAGGACAGCTTTCGGGGAGCTGTTTTTT.

The chain links TRBV7-9 to TRBJ1-6; D is unresolved. The CDR3 contains 13 residues. CDR1 SEHNR and CDR2 FQNEAQ come from the germline V gene (reference sequence). The V and J ends lost 2 bases and 8 bases respectively, with 7 bases between them. As DNA, the CDR3 is TGTGCCAGCAGCTTATTCTCGGATTCACCCCTCCACTTT. Protein product: CASSLFSDSPLHF.

The rearrangement uses TRBV11-2 and TRBJ1-2; D remains unclear. Germline V gene sequence: CDR1 SGHAT, CDR2 FQNNGV. The CDR3 has 15 residues. The V gene lost 5 bases and the J gene lost 8 bases, with 21 bases spanning the gap. CDR3 nucleotide sequence: TGTGCCAGCAGCCCGGGCCAAAGAGGGATTGACGGCTACACCTTC. Amino acids: CASSPGQRGIDGYTF.

The rearrangement uses TRBV9 and TRBJ2-7; possible D gene TRBD2, 5 bases. With 4 bases removed from V and 7 bases from J, the gap between germline ends came to 18 bases. The CDR3 extends over 14 amino acids. Per the germline V gene, CDR1 is SGDLS and CDR2 is YYNGEE. The CDR3 reads CASSPSVGDREQYF. In DNA, the CDR3 is TGTGCCAGCAGCCCGAGCGTGGGAGATAGGGAGCAGTACTTC.

V usage is TRBV30 and J usage is TRBJ2-7, with 9 bases that match TRBD1. Germline V lookup: CDR1 GTSNPN, CDR2 SVGIG (reference sequence). The length of the CDR3 is 15 residues. The J segment lost 2 bases and the V segment lost 0 bases, leaving 5 bases of the junction unmatched. The DNA for the CDR3 is TGTGCCTGGAGTGTTCCGACAGGGGGTGCCTACGAGCAGTACTTC. Its protein is CAWSVPTGGAYEQYF.

The DNA for the CDR3 is TGTGCCAGCAGCTTAGACGATTTCCGGGATAACGGGGAAAAACTGTTTTTT. Its translation: CASSLDDFRDNGEKLFF. This chain links TRBV11-3 with TRBJ1-4; no clear D gene. V dropped 0 bases and J dropped 8 bases, with 19 bases sitting between them. Germline CDR1 and CDR2: SGHNT and YENEEA. The CDR3 runs 17 residues.

The J gene is TRBJ1-5, the V gene TRBV6-6, with a weak D call TRBD1 (6 bases). V was pared by 5 bases and J by 4 bases, with 15 bases between. The length of the CDR3 is 15 residues. From germline, CDR1 is MNHNY and CDR2 SVGAGI (reference sequence). The CDR3 sequence is CASSQNGQQNQPQHF. CDR3 in DNA: TGTGCCAGCAGTCAGAATGGACAGCAAAATCAGCCCCAGCATTTT.

The gene calls are TRBV5-4 and TRBJ1-1; D unresolved. Trimming pared 3 bases from V and 4 bases from J, leaving 13 bases between. Germline values: CDR1 SGHNT, CDR2 YYREEE (reference sequence). This CDR3 region has 14 residues. The CDR3: CASSSTVNPTEAFF. CDR3 coding DNA: TGTGCCAGCAGCTCAACAGTCAACCCCACTGAAGCTTTCTTT.

The chain links TRBV15 to TRBJ2-1; 9 bases agree with TRBD1. CDR3 length: 15 residues. Germline V CDR1 and CDR2: LNHNV, YYDKDF (reference sequence). V dropped 8 bases and J dropped 2; count of bases not matched to a gene: 7. The CDR3 nucleotides read TGTGCCACCGGAAGGGACAGGGCGGCCTACAATGAGCAGTTCTTC. It encodes CATGRDRAAYNEQFF. The variable domain in full, with the rest retrieved from reference TRBV15 and TRBJ2-1, is DAMVIQNPRYQVTQFGKPVTLSCSQTLNHNVMYWYQQKSSQAPKLLFHYYDKDFNNEADTPDNFQSRRPNTSFCFLDIRSPGLGDTAMYLCATGRDRAAYNEQFFGPGTRLTVL.

The chain links TRBV5-6 to TRBJ1-5; 9 bases match TRBD1. The V segment lost 4 bases and the J segment 2 bases; nucleotides outside the gene matches: 4. CDR1 and CDR2 (germline): SGHDT, YYEEEE. The CDR3 is 15 amino acids. This chain's CDR3 is CASSMDRGGNQPQHF. The DNA for the CDR3 is TGTGCCAGCAGCATGGACAGGGGAGGCAATCAGCCCCAGCATTTT.

This clone was observed a handful of times. The chain joins TRBV19 to TRBJ2-1, with D possibly TRBD2 on 5 matching bases. This CDR3 comprises 15 residues. Germline assignment: CDR1 LNHDA and CDR2 SQIVND (reference sequence). V gave up 5 bases and J gave up 7 bases, with 18 bases separating them. In DNA, the CDR3 is TGTGCCAGTAGTCCCCTGGAAATAGCGACGAATGAGCAGTTCTTC. This sequence encodes CASSPLEIATNEQFF.

This chain uses TRBV2 with TRBJ1-2; D is undetermined. This CDR3 contains 12 residues. V lost 5 bases, J lost 7 bases, and 11 bases lay in between. Germline V gives CDR1 SNHLY, CDR2 FYNNEI. CDR3 coding DNA: TGTGCCAGCAGTTACATCCCTCCTGGCTACACCTTC. Translated, it gives CASSYIPPGYTF.

This clone came up a few times. This chain uses TRBV13 with TRBJ1-1; D might be TRBD1 (6 bases). V was shortened by 3 bases and J by 8 bases, with 16 bases between the two germline ends. The CDR3 is 14 residues long. Germline CDR1 and CDR2: PRHDT and FYEKMQ (reference sequence). DNA of the CDR3: TGTGCCAGCAGCTTTGAAGGCGGGGGGCCCGAAGCTTTCTTT. This codes for CASSFEGGGPEAFF.

The chain joins TRBV5-1 to TRBJ2-2; 15 bases are shared with TRBD2. The CDR3 covers 17 residues. The V segment lost 4 bases and the J segment 4 bases; nucleotides outside the gene matches: 5. Germline values: CDR1 SGHRS, CDR2 YFSETQ. The CDR3 coding sequence is TGCGCCAGCAGCGGGACTAGCGGGGGGCTTCCCACCGGGGAGCTGTTTTTT. Protein product: CASSGTSGGLPTGELFF.

The V call is TRBV7-9, the J call TRBJ1-3, with 9 bases identical to TRBD1. The CDR3 is 14 amino acids. CDR1 SEHNR and CDR2 FQNEAQ come from the germline V gene (reference sequence). V was pared by 1 base and J by 8 bases, with 3 bases of the junction left unmatched. Here the CDR3 DNA reads TGTGCCAGCAGCTTAGGGGACAGGGTTGACACCATATATTTT. Translation: CASSLGDRVDTIYF.

The genes are TRBV6-6 and TRBJ2-6; TRBD2 aligns across 7 bases. Unmatched junction bases numbered 0, after V lost 0 bases and J lost 1 base. Germline V gene data show CDR1 as MNHNY and CDR2 as SVGAGI (reference sequence). The CDR3 runs 16 residues. CDR3 sequence: CASSYSGGSGANVLTF. In nucleotides, the CDR3 is TGTGCCAGCAGTTACTCGGGGGGGTCTGGGGCCAACGTCCTGACTTTC.

V usage is TRBV27 and J usage is TRBJ1-1; the match to TRBD1 covers 7 bases. The CDR3 runs 13 residues. The germline CDR1 and CDR2 sequences are MNHEY and SMNVEV (reference sequence). V lost 1 base and J lost 10; bases outside the gene matches: 6. CDR3 amino acids: CASSLLGGAGAFF. The CDR3, as DNA: TGTGCCAGCAGTTTATTAGGGGGCGCGGGAGCTTTCTTT.

The chain combines TRBV7-8 with TRBJ1-5; D perhaps matches TRBD1 (5 bases). CDR1 is SGHVS and CDR2 is FQNEAQ in the germline V gene. V lost 0 bases and J 4 bases, leaving 10 bases between the germline ends. The CDR3 runs to 15 residues. Here the CDR3 DNA reads TGTGCCAGCAGCTTAGCGTGGGGGGTTAATCAGCCCCAGCATTTT. It encodes CASSLAWGVNQPQHF.

This sequence joins TRBV11-2 and TRBJ2-1; D not resolved. Germline CDR1 is SGHAT and CDR2 is FQNNGV. The CDR3 loop spans 14 amino acids. Trimming left V 2 bases short and J 2 bases short, with 7 bases between. CDR3 in DNA: TGTGCCAGCAGCTTACACACCGCCTACAATGAGCAGTTCTTC. Encoded protein: CASSLHTAYNEQFF. Together with reference TRBV11-2 and TRBJ2-1, the CDR3 gives the full variable domain: EAGVAQSPRYKIIEKRQSVAFWCNPISGHATLYWYQQILGQGPKLLIQFQNNGVVDDSQLPKDRFSAERLKGVDSTLKIQPAKLEDSAVYLCASSLHTAYNEQFFGPGTRLTVL.

The DNA of the CDR3 is TGTGCCAGTAGTATGACTAGCGAGGGCTACGAGCAGTACTTC. It translates to CASSMTSEGYEQYF. This chain connects TRBV19 to TRBJ2-7, with TRBD2 matching 8 bases. Per the germline V gene, CDR1 is LNHDA and CDR2 is SQIVND (reference sequence). V shed 3 bases, J shed 3 bases, and the junction held 4 bases outside the gene matches. The CDR3 has 14 residues.